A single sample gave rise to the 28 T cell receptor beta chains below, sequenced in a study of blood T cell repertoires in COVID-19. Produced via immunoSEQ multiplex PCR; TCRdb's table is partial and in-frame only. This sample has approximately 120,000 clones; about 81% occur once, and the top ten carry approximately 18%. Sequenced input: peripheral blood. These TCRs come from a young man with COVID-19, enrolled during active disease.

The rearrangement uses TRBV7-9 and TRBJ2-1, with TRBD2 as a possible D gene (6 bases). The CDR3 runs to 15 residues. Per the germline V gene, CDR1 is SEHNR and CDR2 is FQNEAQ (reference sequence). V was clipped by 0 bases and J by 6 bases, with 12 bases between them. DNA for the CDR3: TGTGCCAGCAGCTTAGCGTTGGGGGGATCCAATGAGCAGTTCTTC. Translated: CASSLALGGSNEQFF.

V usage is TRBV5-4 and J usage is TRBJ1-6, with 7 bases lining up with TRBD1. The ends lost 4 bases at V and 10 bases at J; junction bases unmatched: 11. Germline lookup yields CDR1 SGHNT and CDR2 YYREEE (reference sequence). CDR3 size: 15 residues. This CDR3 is CASSPGTGETSPLHF. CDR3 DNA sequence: TGTGCCAGCAGCCCCGGTACAGGGGAGACGTCACCCCTCCACTTT.

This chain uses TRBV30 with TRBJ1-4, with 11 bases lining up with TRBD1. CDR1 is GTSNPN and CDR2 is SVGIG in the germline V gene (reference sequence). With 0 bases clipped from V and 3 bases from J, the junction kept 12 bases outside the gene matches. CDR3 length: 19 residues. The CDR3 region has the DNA TGTGCCTGGAGTGTTGAAAGCAGACCGGGACAGGGGGCTAATGAAAAACTGTTTTTT. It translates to CAWSVESRPGQGANEKLFF.

The CDR3 bases are TGTGCCAGCAGCCTGACGGGGGGGTTAAGGGCAGATACGCAGTATTTT. It codes for CASSLTGGLRADTQYF. This chain links TRBV5-4 with TRBJ2-3; TRBD2 aligns across 8 bases. The V and J ends lost 4 bases and 4 bases, in that order; junction bases with no gene match: 11. The CDR3 covers 16 residues. Germline loops: CDR1 SGHNT, CDR2 YYREEE (reference sequence).

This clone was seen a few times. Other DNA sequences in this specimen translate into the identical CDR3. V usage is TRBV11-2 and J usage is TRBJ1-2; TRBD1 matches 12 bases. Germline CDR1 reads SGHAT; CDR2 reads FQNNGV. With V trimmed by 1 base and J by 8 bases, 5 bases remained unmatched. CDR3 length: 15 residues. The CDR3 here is CASSLVGQGAEGYTF. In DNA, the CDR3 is TGTGCCAGCAGCTTAGTGGGACAGGGGGCGGAAGGCTACACCTTC. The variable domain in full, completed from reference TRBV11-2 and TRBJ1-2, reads EAGVAQSPRYKIIEKRQSVAFWCNPISGHATLYWYQQILGQGPKLLIQFQNNGVVDDSQLPKDRFSAERLKGVDSTLKIQPAKLEDSAVYLCASSLVGQGAEGYTFGSGTRLTVV.

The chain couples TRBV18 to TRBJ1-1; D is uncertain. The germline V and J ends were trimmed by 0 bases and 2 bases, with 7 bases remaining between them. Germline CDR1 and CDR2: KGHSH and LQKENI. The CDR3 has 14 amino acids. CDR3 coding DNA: TGTGCCAGCTCACCACCAGACTCCAACACTGAAGCTTTCTTT. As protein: CASSPPDSNTEAFF.

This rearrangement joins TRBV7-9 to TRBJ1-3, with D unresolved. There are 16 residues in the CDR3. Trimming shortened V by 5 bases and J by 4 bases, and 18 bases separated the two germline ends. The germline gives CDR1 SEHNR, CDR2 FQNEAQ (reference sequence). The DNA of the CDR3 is TGTGCCAGCAGCCCCAAACTGGACGGCGGGGGAAACACCATATATTTT. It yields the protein CASSPKLDGGGNTIYF.

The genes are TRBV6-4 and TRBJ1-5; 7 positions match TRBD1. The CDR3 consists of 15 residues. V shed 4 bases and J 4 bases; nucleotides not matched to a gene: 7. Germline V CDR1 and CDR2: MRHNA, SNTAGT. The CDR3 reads CASSGPTGPNQPQHF. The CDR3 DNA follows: TGTGCCAGCAGTGGCCCGACAGGGCCAAATCAGCCCCAGCATTTT.

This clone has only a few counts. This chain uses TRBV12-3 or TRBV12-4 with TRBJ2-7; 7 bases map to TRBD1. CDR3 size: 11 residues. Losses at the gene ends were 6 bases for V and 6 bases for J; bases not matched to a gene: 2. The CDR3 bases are TGTGCCAGCAGGGACAGGACCGAGCAGTACTTC. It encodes CASRDRTEQYF.

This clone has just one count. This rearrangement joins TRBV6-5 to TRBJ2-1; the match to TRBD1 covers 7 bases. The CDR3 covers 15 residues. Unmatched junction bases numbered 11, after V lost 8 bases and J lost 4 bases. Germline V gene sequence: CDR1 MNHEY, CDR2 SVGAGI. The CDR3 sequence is CASFRGTAVYNEQFF. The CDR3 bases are TGTGCCAGCTTCCGAGGGACAGCGGTTTACAATGAGCAGTTCTTC.

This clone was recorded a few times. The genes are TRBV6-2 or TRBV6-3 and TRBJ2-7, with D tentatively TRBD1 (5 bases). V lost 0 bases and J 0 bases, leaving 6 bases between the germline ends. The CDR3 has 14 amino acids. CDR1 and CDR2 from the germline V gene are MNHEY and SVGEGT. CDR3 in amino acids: CASSYSTDSYEQYF. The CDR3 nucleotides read TGTGCCAGCAGTTACTCGACAGACTCCTACGAGCAGTACTTC.

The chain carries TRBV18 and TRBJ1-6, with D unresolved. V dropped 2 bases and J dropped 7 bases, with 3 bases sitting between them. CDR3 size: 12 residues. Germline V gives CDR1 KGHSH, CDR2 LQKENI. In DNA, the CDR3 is TGTGCCAGCTCACCAGAGAATTCACCCCTCCACTTT. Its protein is CASSPENSPLHF.

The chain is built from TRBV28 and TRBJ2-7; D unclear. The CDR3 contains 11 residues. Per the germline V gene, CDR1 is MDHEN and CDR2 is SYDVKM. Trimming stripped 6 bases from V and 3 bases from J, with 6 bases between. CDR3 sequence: CASRANYEQYF. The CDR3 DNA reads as TGTGCCAGCAGGGCAAACTACGAGCAGTACTTC.

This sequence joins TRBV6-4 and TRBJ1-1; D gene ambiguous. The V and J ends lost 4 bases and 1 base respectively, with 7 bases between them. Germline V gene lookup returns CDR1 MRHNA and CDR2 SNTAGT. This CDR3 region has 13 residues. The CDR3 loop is CASSVGGNTEAFF. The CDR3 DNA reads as TGTGCCAGCAGTGTCGGCGGGAACACTGAAGCTTTCTTT.

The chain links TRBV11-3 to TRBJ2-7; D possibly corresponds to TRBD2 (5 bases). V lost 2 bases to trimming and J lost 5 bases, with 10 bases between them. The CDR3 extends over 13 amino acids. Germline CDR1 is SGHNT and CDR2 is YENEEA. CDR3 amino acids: CASSLSSGNEQYF. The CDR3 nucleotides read TGTGCCAGCAGCTTATCGTCGGGGAACGAGCAGTACTTC.

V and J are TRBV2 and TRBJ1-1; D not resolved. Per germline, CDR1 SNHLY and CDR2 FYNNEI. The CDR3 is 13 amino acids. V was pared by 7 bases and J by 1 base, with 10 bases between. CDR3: CASTKTGNTEAFF. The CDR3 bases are TGTGCCAGCACCAAAACGGGGAACACTGAAGCTTTCTTT.

In nucleotides, the CDR3 is TGTGCCAGCAGACGGGACACTCAGCGTCCTCTGGATACGCAGTATTTT. The encoded protein is CASRRDTQRPLDTQYF. The chain combines TRBV7-8 with TRBJ2-3; possibly TRBD1 for D (6 bases). Germline V gene data show CDR1 as SGHVS and CDR2 as FQNEAQ. With 6 bases removed from V and 6 bases from J, the gap between germline ends came to 22 bases. The CDR3 totals 16 residues.

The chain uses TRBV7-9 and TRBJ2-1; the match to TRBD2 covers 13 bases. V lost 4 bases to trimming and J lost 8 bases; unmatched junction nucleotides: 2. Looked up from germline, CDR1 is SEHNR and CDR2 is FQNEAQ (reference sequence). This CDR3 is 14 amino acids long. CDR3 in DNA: TGTGCCAGCAGCTGGACTAGCGGGAGAGATGAGCAGTTCTTC. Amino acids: CASSWTSGRDEQFF. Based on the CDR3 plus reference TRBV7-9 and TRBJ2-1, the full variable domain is DTGVSQNPRHKITKRGQNVTFRCDPISEHNRLYWYRQTLGQGPEFLTYFQNEAQLEKSRLLSDRFSAERPKGSFSTLEIQRTEQGDSAMYLCASSWTSGRDEQFFGPGTRLTVL.

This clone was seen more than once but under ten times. For the CDR3, the DNA is TGTGCCAGCTCATCTCGGGACAGGGATGGCTACACCTTC. The encoded protein is CASSSRDRDGYTF. This chain links TRBV18 with TRBJ1-2; TRBD1 aligns across 9 bases. V gave up 5 bases and J gave up 6 bases; unmatched junction bases: 4. Per the germline V gene, CDR1 is KGHSH and CDR2 is LQKENI. The CDR3 consists of 13 residues.

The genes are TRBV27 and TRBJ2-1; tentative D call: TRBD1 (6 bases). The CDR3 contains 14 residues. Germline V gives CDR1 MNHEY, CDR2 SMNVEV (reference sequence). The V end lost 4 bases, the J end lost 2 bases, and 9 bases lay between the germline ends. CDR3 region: CASSSDRTYNEQFF. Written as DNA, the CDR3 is TGTGCCAGCAGTTCTGACAGGACCTACAATGAGCAGTTCTTC.

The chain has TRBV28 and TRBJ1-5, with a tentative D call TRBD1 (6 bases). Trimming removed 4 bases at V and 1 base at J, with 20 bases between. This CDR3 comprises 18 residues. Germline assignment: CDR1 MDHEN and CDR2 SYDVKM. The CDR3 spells CASSSPHTGSYSNQPQHF. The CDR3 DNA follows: TGTGCCAGCAGTTCTCCTCATACAGGGTCGTACAGCAATCAGCCCCAGCATTTT. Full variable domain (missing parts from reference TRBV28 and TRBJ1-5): DVKVTQSSRYLVKRTGEKVFLECVQDMDHENMFWYRQDPGLGLRLIYFSYDVKMKEKGDIPEGYSVSREKKERFSLILESASTNQTSMYLCASSSPHTGSYSNQPQHFGDGTRLSIL.

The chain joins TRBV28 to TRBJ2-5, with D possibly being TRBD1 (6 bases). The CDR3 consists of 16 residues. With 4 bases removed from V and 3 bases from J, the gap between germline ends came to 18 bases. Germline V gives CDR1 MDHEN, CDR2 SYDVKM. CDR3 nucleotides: TGTGCCAGCAGTTATCCCCCGCAGAACAGGGAAGAGACCCAGTACTTC. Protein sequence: CASSYPPQNREETQYF.

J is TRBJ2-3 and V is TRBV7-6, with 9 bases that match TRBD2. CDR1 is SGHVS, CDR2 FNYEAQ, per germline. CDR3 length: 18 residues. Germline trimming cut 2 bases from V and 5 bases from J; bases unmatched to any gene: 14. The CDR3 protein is CASSLRSNGGRGGDTQYF. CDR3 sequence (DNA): TGTGCCAGCAGCTTAAGGAGTAACGGCGGGAGGGGTGGAGATACGCAGTATTTT. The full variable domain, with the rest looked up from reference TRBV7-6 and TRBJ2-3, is GAGVSQSPRYKVTKRGQDVALRCDPISGHVSLYWYRQALGQGPEFLTYFNYEAQQDKSGLPNDRFSAERPEGSISTLTIQRTEQRDSAMYRCASSLRSNGGRGGDTQYFGPGTRLTVL.

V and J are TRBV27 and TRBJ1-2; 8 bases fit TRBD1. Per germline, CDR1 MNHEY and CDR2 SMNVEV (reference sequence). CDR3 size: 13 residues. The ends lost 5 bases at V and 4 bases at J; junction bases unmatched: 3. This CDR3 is CASSLTGAYGYTF. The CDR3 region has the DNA TGTGCCAGCAGTCTGACAGGGGCCTATGGCTACACCTTC.

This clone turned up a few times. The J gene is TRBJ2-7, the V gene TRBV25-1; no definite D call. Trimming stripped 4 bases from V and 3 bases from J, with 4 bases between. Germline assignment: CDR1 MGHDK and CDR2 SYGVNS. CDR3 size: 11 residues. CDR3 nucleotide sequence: TGTGCCAGCAGTGCTTACTACGAGCAGTACTTC. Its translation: CASSAYYEQYF.

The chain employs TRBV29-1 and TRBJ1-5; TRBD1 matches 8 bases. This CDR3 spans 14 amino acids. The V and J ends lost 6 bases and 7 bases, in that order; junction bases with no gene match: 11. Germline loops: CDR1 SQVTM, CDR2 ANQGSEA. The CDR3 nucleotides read TGCAGCGTAATACAGACAGGGGACGGACAGCCCCAGCATTTT. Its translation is CSVIQTGDGQPQHF. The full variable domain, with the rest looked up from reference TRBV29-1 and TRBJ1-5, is SAVISQKPSRDICQRGTSLTIQCQVDSQVTMMFWYRQQPGQSLTLIATANQGSEATYESGFVIDKFPISRPNLTFSTLTVSNMSPEDSSIYLCSVIQTGDGQPQHFGDGTRLSIL.

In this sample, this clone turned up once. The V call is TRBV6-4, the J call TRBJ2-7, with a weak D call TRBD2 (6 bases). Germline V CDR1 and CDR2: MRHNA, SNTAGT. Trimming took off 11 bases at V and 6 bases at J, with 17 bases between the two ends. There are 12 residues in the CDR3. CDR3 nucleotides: TGTGCCCAGCTGGGGACTCGCAGCGAGCAGTACTTC. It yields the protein CAQLGTRSEQYF.

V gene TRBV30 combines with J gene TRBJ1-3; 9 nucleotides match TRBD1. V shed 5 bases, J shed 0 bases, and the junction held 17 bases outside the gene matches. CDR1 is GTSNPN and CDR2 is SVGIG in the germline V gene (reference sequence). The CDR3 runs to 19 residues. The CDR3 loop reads CAWRWDRDHYLRSGNTIYF. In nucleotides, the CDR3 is TGTGCCTGGCGCTGGGACAGGGACCACTACTTGCGCTCTGGAAACACCATATATTTT.